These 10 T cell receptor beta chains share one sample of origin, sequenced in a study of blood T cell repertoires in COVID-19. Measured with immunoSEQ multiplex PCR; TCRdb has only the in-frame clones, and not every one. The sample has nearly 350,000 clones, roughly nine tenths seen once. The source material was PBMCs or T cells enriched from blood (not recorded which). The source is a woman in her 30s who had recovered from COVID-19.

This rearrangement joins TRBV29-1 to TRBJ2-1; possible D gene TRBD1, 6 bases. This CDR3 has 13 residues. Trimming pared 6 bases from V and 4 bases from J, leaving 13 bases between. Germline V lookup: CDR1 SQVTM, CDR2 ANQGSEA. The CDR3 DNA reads TGCAGCGTCCGGGACACGGATTACAATGAGCAGTTCTTC. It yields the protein CSVRDTDYNEQFF.

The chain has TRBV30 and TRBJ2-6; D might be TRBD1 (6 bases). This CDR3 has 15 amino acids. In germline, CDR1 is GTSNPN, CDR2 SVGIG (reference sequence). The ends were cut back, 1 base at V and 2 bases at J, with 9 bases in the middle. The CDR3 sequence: CAWSAEGAGANVLTF. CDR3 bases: TGTGCCTGGAGTGCCGAGGGGGCTGGGGCCAACGTCCTGACTTTC.

CDR3 sequence reads: CASRGIQRGGSTDTQYF. In DNA, the CDR3 is TGTGCCAGCAGAGGGATTCAGCGGGGGGGAAGCACAGATACGCAGTATTTT. The chain links TRBV9 to TRBJ2-3, with TRBD2 matching over 10 bases. The germline V gene encodes CDR1 SGDLS and CDR2 YYNGEE. The CDR3 sequence is 17 residues long. J gave up 0 bases and V 5 bases, and 9 bases lay outside the gene matches.

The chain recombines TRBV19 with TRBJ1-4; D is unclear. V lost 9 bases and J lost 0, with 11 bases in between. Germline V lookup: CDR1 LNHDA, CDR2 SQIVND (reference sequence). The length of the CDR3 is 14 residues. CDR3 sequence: CASTSVATNEKLFF. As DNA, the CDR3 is TGTGCCAGCACGTCAGTTGCAACTAATGAAAAACTGTTTTTT.

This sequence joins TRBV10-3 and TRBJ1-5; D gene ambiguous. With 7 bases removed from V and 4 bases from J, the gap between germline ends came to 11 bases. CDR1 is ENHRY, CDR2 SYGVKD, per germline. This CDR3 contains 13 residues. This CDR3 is CAITRSENQPQHF. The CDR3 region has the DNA TGTGCCATCACGAGGTCAGAGAATCAGCCCCAGCATTTT.

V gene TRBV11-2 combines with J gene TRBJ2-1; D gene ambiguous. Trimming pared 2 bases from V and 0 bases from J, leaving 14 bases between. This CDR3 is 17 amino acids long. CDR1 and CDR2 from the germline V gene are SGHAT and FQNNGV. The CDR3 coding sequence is TGTGCCAGCAGCTTACTAGGAGATATGTTCTCCTACAATGAGCAGTTCTTC. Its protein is CASSLLGDMFSYNEQFF.

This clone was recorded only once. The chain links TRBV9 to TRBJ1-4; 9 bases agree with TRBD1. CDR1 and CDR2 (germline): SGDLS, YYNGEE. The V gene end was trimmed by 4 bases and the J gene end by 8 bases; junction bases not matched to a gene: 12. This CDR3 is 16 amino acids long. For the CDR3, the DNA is TGTGCCAGCAGCACAGCAACCGGGACAGGGTGGGAAAAACTGTTTTTT. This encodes CASSTATGTGWEKLFF.

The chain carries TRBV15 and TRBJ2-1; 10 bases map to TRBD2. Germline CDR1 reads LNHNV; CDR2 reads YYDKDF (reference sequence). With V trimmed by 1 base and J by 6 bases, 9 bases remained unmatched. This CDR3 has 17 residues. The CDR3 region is CATSRGSKRGGRNEQFF. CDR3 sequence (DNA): TGTGCCACCAGCAGAGGAAGTAAGCGGGGGGGCCGCAATGAGCAGTTCTTC.

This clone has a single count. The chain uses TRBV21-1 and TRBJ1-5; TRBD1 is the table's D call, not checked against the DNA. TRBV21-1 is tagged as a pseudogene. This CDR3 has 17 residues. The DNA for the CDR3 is TGTGCCAGCAGCATTTATTTTGGACAGGGAGGAAATCAGCCCCAGCATTTT. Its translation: CASSIYFGQGGNQPQHF.

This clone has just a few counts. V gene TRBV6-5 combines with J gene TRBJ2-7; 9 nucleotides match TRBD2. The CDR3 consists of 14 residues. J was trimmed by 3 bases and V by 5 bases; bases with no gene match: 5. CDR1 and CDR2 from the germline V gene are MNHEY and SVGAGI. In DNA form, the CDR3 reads TGTGCCAGCAGTATCAGCGGGAGGATCTACGAGCAGTACTTC. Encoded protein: CASSISGRIYEQYF.